These 31 T cell receptor beta chains were sequenced from one sample in a study of control samples from healthy donors and cancer patients. Profiled with immunoSEQ multiplex PCR; TCRdb holds only in-frame clones, not every one. The sample yields tens of thousands of clones, 75% to 95% seen once. The sequencing input was blood. These receptors were obtained from a man aged 45-60 years in good health.

The chain is built from TRBV19 and TRBJ2-7, with D perhaps matching TRBD1 or TRBD2 (6 bases each). Germline V lookup: CDR1 LNHDA, CDR2 SQIVND (reference sequence). V lost 4 bases and J lost 6, with 13 bases in between. The CDR3 extends over 13 amino acids. The CDR3 here is CASSTGAGSEQYF. Written as DNA, the CDR3 is TGTGCCAGTAGTACGGGGGCAGGGAGCGAGCAGTACTTC.

The V gene is TRBV6-1, the J gene TRBJ1-6; D not resolved. The ends were cut back, 4 bases at V and 0 bases at J, with 10 bases in the middle. The CDR3 runs to 16 residues. Germline values: CDR1 MNHNS, CDR2 SASEGT. In DNA, the CDR3 is TGTGCCAGCAGTGCGGGCAGAAGCTCCTATAATTCACCCCTCCACTTT. The encoded protein is CASSAGRSSYNSPLHF.

The chain has TRBV5-6 and TRBJ1-3; D perhaps matches TRBD1 (5 bases). The germline V and J ends were trimmed by 0 bases and 0 bases, with 13 bases remaining between them. The CDR3 runs to 17 residues. CDR1 and CDR2 from the germline V gene are SGHDT and YYEEEE. The chain's CDR3 is CASSLDWGPSSGNTIYF. The CDR3 region has the DNA TGTGCCAGCAGCTTGGACTGGGGCCCGAGCTCTGGAAACACCATATATTTT.

CDR3 region: CATLQIRVFNTEAFF. The CDR3 region has the DNA TGCGCCACCTTACAAATCAGGGTTTTTAACACTGAAGCTTTCTTT. This sequence joins TRBV10-2 and TRBJ1-1, with D perhaps matching TRBD1 (5 bases). The CDR3 is made up of 15 amino acids. Trimming shortened V by 10 bases and J by 2 bases, and 20 bases separated the two germline ends. The V gene's germline CDR1 is WSHSY and CDR2 SAAADI.

This CDR3 reads CASSLMGNTEAFF. CDR3 nucleotides: TGTGCCAGCAGCTTAATGGGGAACACTGAAGCTTTCTTT. This rearrangement joins TRBV11-1 to TRBJ1-1; D gene uncertain. The CDR3 extends over 13 amino acids. Trimming took 2 bases from V and 1 from J, leaving 5 bases between them. Germline values: CDR1 SGHAT, CDR2 FQDESV (reference sequence).

The chain carries TRBV6-4 and TRBJ2-7; 10 bases map to TRBD1. J was trimmed by 4 bases and V by 6 bases; bases with no gene match: 9. Germline V gene sequence: CDR1 MRHNA, CDR2 SNTAGT. The CDR3 is 15 residues long. The CDR3 protein is CASRGEDRGHYEQYF. The CDR3 DNA is TGTGCCAGCAGGGGCGAAGACAGGGGGCATTACGAGCAGTACTTC.

The chain employs TRBV6-5 and TRBJ1-1; D is possibly TRBD1 (6 bases). V lost 2 bases, J lost 4 bases, and 11 bases lay in between. Germline lookup yields CDR1 MNHEY and CDR2 SVGAGI. CDR3 length equals 14 residues. The CDR3 sequence: CASSYEIGGTEAFF. CDR3 nucleotide sequence: TGTGCCAGCAGTTACGAAATAGGGGGCACTGAAGCTTTCTTT.

The chain uses TRBV3-1 (or the pseudogene TRBV3-2) and TRBJ2-7; TRBD1 matches at 9 bases. This CDR3 comprises 15 residues. Trimming at V came to 4 bases and at J to 2 bases, leaving 6 bases not matched to a gene. Germline CDR1 LGHDT, CDR2 YNNKEL (reference sequence). CDR3 bases: TGTGCCAGCAGCCCGGGACAGGGAGCCCCCTACGAGCAGTACTTC. As protein: CASSPGQGAPYEQYF.

This clone was observed a single time. This specimen includes other DNA sequences encoding the same CDR3. The rearrangement links TRBV4-3 to TRBJ2-7; a possible D gene is TRBD1 (5 bases). V was clipped by 0 bases and J by 4 bases, with 7 bases between them. This CDR3 spans 13 amino acids. The germline V gene encodes CDR1 LGHNA and CDR2 YSLEER. CDR3 region: CASSQERGYEQYF. The CDR3 nucleotides are TGCGCCAGCAGCCAAGAAAGGGGTTACGAGCAGTACTTC.

V usage is TRBV4-3 and J usage is TRBJ2-3; 9 bases are a match to TRBD1. V lost 3 bases to trimming and J lost 5 bases; unmatched junction nucleotides: 3. This CDR3 has 14 amino acids. Germline loops: CDR1 LGHNA, CDR2 YSLEER. This CDR3 reads CASSQGQGGDTQYF. CDR3 sequence (DNA): TGCGCCAGCAGCCAGGGACAGGGAGGAGATACGCAGTATTTT.

The chain recombines TRBV5-1 with TRBJ1-4; D gene unclear. In germline, CDR1 is SGHRS, CDR2 YFSETQ. The V end was cut by 0 bases, the J end by 2 bases, with 8 bases between. The CDR3 is 15 amino acids. DNA of the CDR3: TGCGCCAGCAGCTTGGTGGCAGCTACTAATGAAAAACTGTTTTTT. Its protein is CASSLVAATNEKLFF.

J is TRBJ1-4 and V is TRBV6-5; 7 bases line up with TRBD1. Germline V gene sequence: CDR1 MNHEY, CDR2 SVGAGI. The CDR3 totals 14 residues. V gave up 9 bases and J gave up 5 bases; unmatched junction bases: 9. In DNA form, the CDR3 reads TGTGCCAGTACCCCCGGGACAGTGAATGAAAAACTGTTTTTT. It encodes CASTPGTVNEKLFF.

The rearrangement joins TRBV10-2 to TRBJ2-5, with 10 bases that match TRBD1. CDR3 size: 15 residues. V was clipped by 5 bases and J by 9 bases; unmatched bases: 12. Per germline, CDR1 WSHSY and CDR2 SAAADI. The CDR3 loop reads CASSQDRGRAGPQYF. CDR3 nucleotide sequence: TGCGCCAGCAGTCAAGACAGGGGGCGAGCAGGGCCCCAGTACTTC.

The sample holds a few counts of this clone. The chain recombines TRBV7-2 with TRBJ1-2; D call uncertain. The CDR3 has 14 residues. The germline gives CDR1 SGHTA, CDR2 FQGNSA. Trimming pared 2 bases from V and 0 bases from J, leaving 7 bases between. The CDR3 reads CASSLTGTNYGYTF. The CDR3 DNA follows: TGTGCCAGCAGCTTAACCGGGACTAACTATGGCTACACCTTC.

A single count supports this clone. The V call is TRBV11-3, the J call TRBJ2-5; a possible D gene is TRBD1 (5 bases). Looked up from germline, CDR1 is SGHNT and CDR2 is YENEEA. Trimming shortened V by 6 bases and J by 2 bases, and 10 bases separated the two germline ends. CDR3 length equals 13 residues. The CDR3 spells CASRGREQETQYF. Written as DNA, the CDR3 is TGTGCCAGCAGGGGCAGGGAACAAGAGACCCAGTACTTC.

The CDR3 protein is CASIAGTVNTEAFF. For the CDR3, the DNA is TGTGCCAGCATAGCAGGGACCGTGAACACTGAAGCTTTCTTT. The rearrangement joins TRBV6-5 to TRBJ1-1, with D maybe TRBD1 (5 bases). Germline assignment: CDR1 MNHEY and CDR2 SVGAGI. There are 14 residues in the CDR3. V was cut by 7 bases and J by 0 bases, with 12 bases left in between.

V gene TRBV3-1 (or the pseudogene TRBV3-2) combines with J gene TRBJ2-5; D remains unclear. This CDR3 comprises 12 residues. Germline lookup yields CDR1 LGHDT and CDR2 YNNKEL (reference sequence). V was clipped by 4 bases and J by 5 bases, with 8 bases between them. The CDR3 loop reads CASSPTRETQYF. CDR3 DNA sequence: TGTGCCAGCAGCCCGACTCGGGAGACCCAGTACTTC.

The V call is TRBV6-5, the J call TRBJ1-1; tentatively, D is TRBD1 (5 bases). V gave up 5 bases and J gave up 4 bases, with 14 bases separating them. Germline assignment: CDR1 MNHEY and CDR2 SVGAGI. The CDR3 sequence is 14 residues long. The CDR3: CASSPLGTITEAFF. CDR3 coding DNA: TGTGCCAGCAGTCCCTTGGGGACGATCACTGAAGCTTTCTTT.

The J gene is TRBJ1-2, the V gene TRBV6-4; D is perhaps TRBD1 (5 bases). Trimming took off 8 bases at V and 2 bases at J, with 12 bases between the two ends. Germline CDR1 and CDR2: MRHNA and SNTAGT. CDR3 size: 13 residues. The CDR3 sequence is CASLGDGNYGYTF. For the CDR3, the DNA is TGTGCCAGCCTCGGGGACGGAAACTATGGCTACACCTTC.

In regard to this clone: Additional DNA sequences in this sample encode the identical CDR3. The V gene is TRBV7-2, the J gene TRBJ2-3; 13 nucleotides line up with TRBD2. The CDR3 covers 16 residues. Losses at the gene ends were 6 bases for V and 5 bases for J; bases not matched to a gene: 8. Germline V gives CDR1 SGHTA, CDR2 FQGNSA. Here the CDR3 DNA reads TGTGCCAGCAGTGACCGACTAGCGGGGGGACAAGATACGCAGTATTTT. Amino acids: CASSDRLAGGQDTQYF.

This sequence joins TRBV19 and TRBJ1-5; TRBD1 agrees at 7 bases. The CDR3 contains 15 residues. Unmatched junction bases numbered 11, after V lost 5 bases and J lost 7 bases. Germline V CDR1 and CDR2: LNHDA, SQIVND (reference sequence). The DNA of the CDR3 is TGTGCCAGTAGTCAAGACAGGGATTTGTCACAGCCCCAGCATTTT. Amino acids: CASSQDRDLSQPQHF.

The V gene is TRBV5-1, the J gene TRBJ1-4; unclear D gene. This CDR3 is built from 15 residues. The V and J ends lost 0 bases and 6 bases respectively, with 12 bases between them. Germline CDR1 reads SGHRS; CDR2 reads YFSETQ. The CDR3 region is CASSLEAGVHEKLFF. The CDR3 DNA reads as TGCGCCAGCAGCTTGGAGGCAGGTGTACATGAAAAACTGTTTTTT. Filled out from reference TRBV5-1 and TRBJ1-4, the complete variable domain reads KAGVTQTPRYLIKTRGQQVTLSCSPISGHRSVSWYQQTPGQGLQFLFEYFSETQRNKGNFPGRFSGRQFSNSRSEMNVSTLELGDSALYLCASSLEAGVHEKLFFGSGTQLSVL.

The chain employs TRBV3-1 (or the pseudogene TRBV3-2) and TRBJ2-3, with D tentatively TRBD1 or TRBD2 (5 bases each). CDR1 LGHDT and CDR2 YNNKEL come from the germline V gene (reference sequence). The CDR3 consists of 15 residues. V lost 4 bases, J lost 3 bases, and 14 bases lay in between. CDR3 residues: CASSRDLKGTDTQYF. The DNA of the CDR3 is TGTGCCAGCAGCCGGGACCTTAAAGGGACAGATACGCAGTATTTT.

In DNA form, the CDR3 reads TGTGCCAGCAGTGGACACTCTGGAAACACCATATATTTT. Protein: CASSGHSGNTIYF. The chain links TRBV2 to TRBJ1-3; no clear D gene. V gave up 4 bases and J gave up 0 bases, with 4 bases separating them. The CDR3 sequence is 13 residues long. The germline gives CDR1 SNHLY, CDR2 FYNNEI.

This sequence joins TRBV5-1 and TRBJ1-1; 7 bases fit TRBD1. The CDR3 is made up of 13 amino acids. Losses at the gene ends were 4 bases for V and 3 bases for J; bases not matched to a gene: 3. Germline CDR1 reads SGHRS; CDR2 reads YFSETQ. The CDR3 sequence: CASSPDRDTEAFF. DNA of the CDR3: TGCGCCAGCAGCCCCGACAGGGACACTGAAGCTTTCTTT.

J is TRBJ1-5 and V is TRBV18; D is perhaps TRBD1 (5 bases). This CDR3 spans 15 amino acids. With 4 bases removed from V and 7 bases from J, the gap between germline ends came to 17 bases. Per germline, CDR1 KGHSH and CDR2 LQKENI. The chain's CDR3 is CASSQLGFRDQPQHF. In DNA form, the CDR3 reads TGTGCCAGCTCACAGTTGGGGTTTAGGGACCAGCCCCAGCATTTT.

The CDR3 DNA is TGTGCCAGCGGGGCTAGCGGGGTGCCACTAGCCAAAAACATTCAGTACTTC. Protein: CASGASGVPLAKNIQYF. This chain joins TRBV18 and TRBJ2-4, with 9 positions matching TRBD2. Per germline, CDR1 KGHSH and CDR2 LQKENI. The V gene end was trimmed by 8 bases and the J gene end by 0 bases; junction bases not matched to a gene: 11. The CDR3 consists of 17 residues.

The V gene is TRBV6-1, the J gene TRBJ1-1; D remains unclear. The germline CDR1 and CDR2 sequences are MNHNS and SASEGT. CDR3 length: 14 residues. Trimming took 2 bases from V and 11 from J, leaving 18 bases between them. The CDR3, as DNA: TGTGCCAGCAGTGAAAGGAGTAACCAAGGTGTCGCTTTCTTT. Protein: CASSERSNQGVAFF.

The chain is built from TRBV24-1 and TRBJ1-1; D is perhaps TRBD1 (6 bases). CDR1 and CDR2 (germline): KGHDR, SFDVKD. Trimming cost V 2 bases and J 8 bases, with 23 bases left between them. This CDR3 region has 17 residues. Here the CDR3 DNA reads TGTGCCACCAGTGATTCTGCCCCTTGGGGAACCGGGACAGAAGCTTTCTTT. As protein: CATSDSAPWGTGTEAFF.

The chain combines TRBV10-3 with TRBJ2-7; TRBD1 matches at 7 bases. Germline values: CDR1 ENHRY, CDR2 SYGVKD. This CDR3 is 15 amino acids long. J lost 0 bases, V lost 3 bases, and 5 bases had no gene match. CDR3 nucleotide sequence: TGTGCCATCAGTGATGGGACAGCACTCTCCTACGAGCAGTACTTC. Its protein is CAISDGTALSYEQYF.

The J gene is TRBJ2-1, the V gene TRBV2, with 13 nucleotides matching TRBD2. Germline CDR1 reads SNHLY; CDR2 reads FYNNEI. Germline trimming cut 6 bases from V and 6 bases from J; bases unmatched to any gene: 11. The CDR3 is 17 residues long. CDR3 protein: CASSLGLGTSGANEQFF. CDR3 sequence (DNA): TGTGCCAGCAGCTTGGGACTCGGGACTAGCGGGGCCAATGAGCAGTTCTTC.